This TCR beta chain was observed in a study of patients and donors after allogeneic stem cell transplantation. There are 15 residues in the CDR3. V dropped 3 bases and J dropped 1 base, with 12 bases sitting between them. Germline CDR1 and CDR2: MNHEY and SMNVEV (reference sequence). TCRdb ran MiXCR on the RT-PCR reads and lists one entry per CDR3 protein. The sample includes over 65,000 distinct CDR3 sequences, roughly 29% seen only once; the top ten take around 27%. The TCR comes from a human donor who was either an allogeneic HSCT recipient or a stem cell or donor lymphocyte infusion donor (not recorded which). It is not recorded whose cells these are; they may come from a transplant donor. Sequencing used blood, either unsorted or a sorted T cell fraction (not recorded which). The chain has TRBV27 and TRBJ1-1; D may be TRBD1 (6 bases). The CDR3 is CASSFSDRANTEAFF. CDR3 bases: TGTGCCAGCAGTTTTTCGGACAGAGCGAACACTGAAGCTTTCTTT.